This T cell receptor (beta chain) was captured by sequencing in a study of T cells of healthy individuals. One entry per CDR3 protein results from TCRdb running MiXCR on the 5' RACE reads. The repertoire holds about 96,000 distinct CDR3 sequences, with approximately 15% as singletons. This clonotype was counted between two and nine times. This sequence was found in a human donor in good health.

The CDR3: CASSEAPGLAIYTQYF. The DNA for the CDR3 is TGTGCCAGCAGTGAAGCACCGGGACTAGCGATATATACGCAGTATTTT. The J gene is TRBJ2-3, the V gene TRBV2, with 10 bases identical to TRBD2. The V gene's germline CDR1 is SNHLY and CDR2 FYNNEI. The CDR3 spans 16 residues. The J segment lost 7 bases and the V segment lost 0 bases, leaving 7 bases of the junction unmatched.